This T cell receptor (beta chain) was observed in a study of OX40 agonist ivuxolimab in advanced cancers. On the study more broadly: Patients were given ivuxolimab, an antibody that agonizes OX40 (CD134). Checkpoint inhibitors had been given previously to 35% to 50% of patients. Patients receiving dose escalation had hepatocellular carcinoma, melanoma, renal cell or head and neck cancer.

Generated by immunoSEQ multiplex PCR, the TCRdb table keeps only in-frame clones and is missing some. Of 55,000 to 70,000 clones listed, over 70% are singletons. From germline, CDR1 is SGHAT and CDR2 FQNNGV. The junction had 11 bases not matched to a gene; V was cut back by 4 bases and J by 9 bases. The CDR3 extends over 15 amino acids. Findings of the study overall: CD4+ T cells averaged fewer expanded clones than CD8+ T cells.

Notes on this clone: Its matching antigen is unknown.

The V and J genes are TRBV11-2 and TRBJ2-1; 8 bases match TRBD2. The specimen was CD4+ or CD8+ T cells sorted from blood, collected in a trial of the OX40 agonist ivuxolimab. This receptor was taken from an adult with an advanced solid tumor such as melanoma, head and neck, liver or kidney cancer. The CDR3 loop reads CASSSPRTSWGEQFF. The CDR3, as DNA: TGTGCCAGCAGCTCTCCCCGGACTAGCTGGGGTGAGCAGTTCTTC.